A single T cell receptor (beta chain) is shown here with its context. Antigen: not known. The germline V gene has CDR1 DFQATT and CDR2 SNEGSKA (reference sequence). This CDR3 region has 14 residues. V was clipped by 0 bases and J by 5 bases, with 13 bases between them. The sample comes from a study of T-cell memory formation after mild COVID-19. Whole-study findings and limits: Pre-infection memory showed some responding clones, and this suggested that cross-reactive memory joined. CD4+ contracting clones were found mainly in CM and EM, and CD8+ ones in EMRA.

TCRdb called the 5' RACE reads again in MiXCR, with one record for every CDR3 protein. Of around 300,000 distinct CDR3 sequences listed, 8.2% are singletons. Sequencing was done on a sample of PBMCs or a T cell subset sorted from them (not recorded which). The genes are TRBV20-1 and TRBJ2-5; D might be TRBD2 (7 bases). The sequence was obtained from a man aged 18 to 29 who had mild COVID-19 (a few samples of this study predate the infection). Cell type and time point are not known. Here the CDR3 DNA reads TGCAGTGCTAGAGACGTGCGGGGGCAGGAGACCCAGTACTTC. Protein: CSARDVRGQETQYF.